The rows below give T cell receptor beta chains drawn from one sample of a study of identical twins. Via MiXCR, TCRdb re-called the 5' RACE reads, giving one row per CDR3 protein. The repertoire holds about 730,000 distinct CDR3 sequences, with 21% as singletons. This same sample was also part of a study on T cells expressing NK-cell markers.

Sequencing input: PBMCs. The source is a woman between 18 and 30 years old in good health. Each CDR3 is given with its conserved first and last residue. The D gene is left open where the match is weak. Rows may omit the clone size; those that give it use once, few, many or a size class.

clone size,D gene,J gene,V gene,CDR3 protein,CDR3 DNA
few,.,TRBJ1-1,TRBV29-1,CSVPKVGDTEAFF,TGCAGCGTCCCCAAGGTAGGCGACACTGAAGCTTTCTTT
many,.,TRBJ2-2,TRBV4-3,CASRTGELFF,TGCGCCAGCCGAACCGGGGAGCTGTTTTTT
.,TRBD2,TRBJ2-1,TRBV20-1,CSARVWREVDEQFF,TGCAGTGCTAGAGTTTGGCGGGAGGTAGATGAGCAGTTCTTC
.,TRBD2,TRBJ2-3,TRBV7-3,CASSLVSSGTGTQYF,TGTGCCAGCAGCTTAGTGTCTAGCGGGACTGGTACGCAGTATTTT
.,.,TRBJ1-1,TRBV12-3/TRBV12-4,CASSFTGSTEAFF,TGTGCCAGCAGTTTCACGGGGTCCACTGAAGCTTTCTTT
few,.,TRBJ2-2,TRBV6-5,CASSYPSGRGASDTGELFF,TGTGCCAGCAGTTACCCGAGCGGTCGGGGGGCGAGCGACACCGGGGAGCTGTTTTTT
few,.,TRBJ2-5,TRBV20-1,CSAQADAETQYF,TGCAGTGCCCAGGCGGACGCGGAGACCCAGTACTTC
.,.,TRBJ2-5,TRBV7-2,CASSLRRSGETQYF,TGTGCCAGCAGCTTGCGGCGGTCAGGGGAGACCCAGTACTTC
few,TRBD1,TRBJ1-2,TRBV5-1,CASSPQTGDDGYTF,TGCGCCAGCAGCCCACAAACAGGGGATGATGGCTACACCTTC
few,.,TRBJ1-2,TRBV2,CASSETSLLKANYGYTF,TGTGCCAGCAGTGAGACAAGCCTTCTAAAAGCTAACTATGGCTACACCTTC
.,.,TRBJ2-3,TRBV14,CASSRRVWGASTDTQYF,TGTGCCAGCAGCCGCCGAGTTTGGGGAGCTAGCACAGATACGCAGTATTTT
.,.,TRBJ2-7,TRBV6-5,CASSFSRDMAEQYF,TGTGCCAGCAGTTTCAGCCGGGACATGGCCGAGCAGTACTTC
.,.,TRBJ2-3,TRBV12-3/TRBV12-4,CASSARGSGSTDTQYF,TGTGCCAGCAGTGCTCGAGGTAGCGGAAGCACAGATACGCAGTATTTT
.,TRBD2,TRBJ2-5,TRBV13,CASRPSGGQETQYF,TGTGCCAGCAGACCTAGCGGGGGTCAAGAGACCCAGTACTTC
many,.,TRBJ2-7,TRBV20-1,CSAGVPGQDLEQYF,TGCAGTGCTGGAGTACCGGGACAAGACCTCGAGCAGTACTTC
.,.,TRBJ2-3,TRBV10-3,CAISGYSAVGDTQYF,TGTGCCATCAGTGGTTACAGTGCGGTCGGTGATACGCAGTATTTT
.,TRBD2,TRBJ2-1,TRBV10-2,CASRFPGLAGDEQFF,TGCGCCAGCAGATTTCCGGGACTAGCGGGAGATGAGCAGTTCTTC
few,TRBD2,TRBJ2-5,TRBV9,CASSGRSGGLETQYF,TGTGCCAGCAGCGGCCGCAGCGGGGGACTAGAGACCCAGTACTTC
.,.,TRBJ2-1,TRBV12-3/TRBV12-4,CASSLAGLSTGGQFF,TGTGCCAGCAGTTTGGCGGGACTGAGTACCGGCGGGCAGTTCTTC
.,.,TRBJ2-1,TRBV5-1,CASSLEPLSSYNEQFF,TGCGCCAGCAGCTTGGAACCTCTGAGCTCCTACAATGAGCAGTTCTTC
many,.,TRBJ2-3,TRBV7-8,CASSLAGSGDTQYF,TGTGCCAGCAGCTTAGCGGGGTCCGGGGATACGCAGTATTTT
few,.,TRBJ2-5,TRBV10-3,CAISGSRYQETQYF,TGTGCCATCTCTGGTAGCCGCTATCAAGAGACCCAGTACTTC
.,.,TRBJ2-3,TRBV20-1,CSARTGGEGADTQYF,TGCAGTGCTAGAACGGGGGGTGAGGGGGCAGATACGCAGTATTTT
.,.,TRBJ1-2,TRBV10-3,CAISEGRGTLSRSYTF,TGTGCCATCAGTGAGGGCCGGGGCACACTCTCTAGGAGCTACACCTTC
.,TRBD1,TRBJ1-1,TRBV4-1,CASSQGGQEEAFF,TGCGCCAGCAGCCAGGGGGGACAGGAAGAAGCTTTCTTT
few,.,TRBJ1-2,TRBV6-1,CASIRGRLANYGYTF,TGTGCCAGCATCAGAGGACGATTGGCTAACTATGGCTACACCTTC
.,.,TRBJ2-5,TRBV27,CATWTSSGETQYF,TGTGCCACCTGGACATCTTCGGGGGAGACCCAGTACTTC
.,.,TRBJ2-1,TRBV6-5,CASSYRSGPGNEQFF,TGTGCCAGCAGTTATAGGAGCGGACCGGGGAATGAGCAGTTCTTC
.,.,TRBJ2-1,TRBV20-1,CSAPDPFTYNEQFF,TGCAGTGCCCCGGACCCTTTCACCTACAATGAGCAGTTCTTC
few,TRBD1,TRBJ2-3,TRBV12-3/TRBV12-4,CASSRTGQGTDTQYF,TGTGCCAGCAGTCGAACGGGACAGGGGACAGATACGCAGTATTTT
.,TRBD2,TRBJ2-1,TRBV15,CATSRTRLAGGVEQFF,TGTGCCACCAGCCGGACAAGACTAGCGGGAGGGGTTGAGCAGTTCTTC
.,TRBD2,TRBJ2-1,TRBV5-5,CASSSYRLAGGPSYEQFF,TGTGCCAGCAGCTCCTACCGACTAGCGGGAGGGCCCTCGTATGAGCAGTTCTTC
.,TRBD2,TRBJ2-2,TRBV9,CASTRGRGPSSNTGELFF,TGTGCCAGCACCCGCGGGAGGGGTCCCTCCTCGAACACCGGGGAGCTGTTTTTT
few,TRBD1,TRBJ2-5,TRBV7-3,CASSLSGQGAETQYF,TGTGCCAGCAGCTTATCGGGACAGGGGGCAGAGACCCAGTACTTC
.,TRBD1,TRBJ1-4,TRBV10-3,CAIQGQLNEKLFF,TGTGCCATCCAGGGACAGTTAAATGAAAAACTGTTTTTT
.,.,TRBJ1-2,TRBV29-1,CSVEGTVGYTF,TGCAGCGTTGAAGGGACAGTTGGCTACACCTTC
many,TRBD1,TRBJ2-1,TRBV12-3/TRBV12-4,CASSFRQGANEQFF,TGTGCCAGCAGTTTCAGACAGGGGGCAAATGAGCAGTTCTTC
.,.,TRBJ2-1,TRBV19,CASSIQGEGRSEQFF,TGTGCCAGTAGTATACAGGGGGAGGGCCGGAGTGAGCAGTTCTTC
many,.,TRBJ2-1,TRBV20-1,CSAPPGTTNEQFF,TGCAGTGCCCCACCCGGGACGACCAATGAGCAGTTCTTC
few,.,TRBJ2-5,TRBV2,CASSVGENQETQYF,TGTGCCAGCAGTGTGGGCGAAAACCAAGAGACCCAGTACTTC
many,TRBD2,TRBJ2-7,TRBV6-5,CASSYPNGAGGFSYEQYF,TGTGCCAGCAGTTACCCCAACGGGGCGGGGGGCTTCTCCTACGAGCAGTACTTC
few,.,TRBJ2-7,TRBV7-3,CATSTGYGLEQYF,TGTGCCACCTCAACAGGGTATGGGCTCGAGCAGTACTTC
few,TRBD2,TRBJ2-5,TRBV6-5,CASSSDRLIAGGQETQYF,TGTGCCAGCAGTTCCGATCGTCTTATAGCGGGAGGCCAAGAGACCCAGTACTTC